Given below is one T cell receptor (beta chain) in context. The data were taken from a study of CD8+CD57+ T cells in acquired aplastic anemia. The TCR beta profiling, which covered VDJ combination and CDR3 sequence, was carried out using genomic DNA as the template. Using its own MiXCR run on the reads, TCRdb lists one record per CDR3 protein. The data contain around 430,000 distinct CDR3 sequences, around a third of them singletons. V lost 5 bases, J lost 4 bases, and 17 bases lay in between. The CDR3 sequence is 15 residues long. Germline V gene lookup returns CDR1 LGHNA and CDR2 YSLEER. By flow cytometry, patients selected for sequencing had shown an expansion of CD8+CD57+ cells.

The chain carries TRBV4-3 and TRBJ1-1; maybe TRBD1 (5 bases). The receptor was derived from a human donor with aplastic anemia. Source material: sorted CD4+, CD8+, or CD8+CD57+ T cells (not recorded which) from PBMCs. CDR3 region: CASSNSRGRGTEAFF. Here the CDR3 DNA reads TGCGCCAGCAGCAACAGTCGAGGAAGGGGCACTGAAGCTTTCTTT.